The 32 T cell receptor beta chains presented below share a single source sample, sequenced in a study of Japanese encephalitis immunity and Zika vaccine responses. From the 5' RACE reads, TCRdb called clonotypes with MiXCR, one entry per CDR3 protein. The profile covers roughly 650 distinct CDR3 sequences, with around 4% appearing a single time and 30% taken by the ten largest. For about six days, PBMCs labeled with CFSE were cultured with peptide pools at roughly 0.94 ug/mL each. Live CD56-CD19-CD16-CD3+CD4+ cells with low CFSE were sorted unfixed as proliferating CD4 T cells. This specimen was antigen-activated CD4+ T cells from blood, cultured, taken during a Zika inactivated vaccine study. These receptors all come from an adult woman who received an inactivated Zika virus vaccine.

Sample share makes this clonotype medium-sized. The chain links TRBV20-1 to TRBJ2-5, with 10 bases aligning to TRBD2. CDR1 is DFQATT, CDR2 SNEGSKA, per germline (reference sequence). The CDR3 sequence is 14 residues long. V shed 6 bases and J 4 bases; nucleotides not matched to a gene: 8. The CDR3, as DNA: TGCAGTGCGCCAGCGGGGGGGTCTGGAGAGACCCAGTACTTC. It encodes CSAPAGGSGETQYF.

This clonotype is categorized as large (0.1 to 1%). As DNA, the CDR3 is TGCAGTGCTAGAAACCCCGGGACAGGGAATGAAAAACTGTTTTTT. Its protein is CSARNPGTGNEKLFF. This chain uses TRBV20-1 with TRBJ1-4; TRBD1 matches at 9 bases. Germline values: CDR1 DFQATT, CDR2 SNEGSKA (reference sequence). After removal of 2 bases from V and 5 bases from J, the junction contained 6 bases not matched to a gene. CDR3 length: 15 residues.

This clonotype is categorized as medium-sized. The V gene is TRBV25-1, the J gene TRBJ2-7; the match to TRBD1 covers 10 bases. The germline V gene encodes CDR1 MGHDK and CDR2 SYGVNS. Losses at the gene ends were 3 bases for V and 3 bases for J; bases not matched to a gene: 2. There are 14 residues in the CDR3. Written as DNA, the CDR3 is TGTGCCAGCAGTGAGGGACAGGGGCGCTACGAGCAGTACTTC. It yields the protein CASSEGQGRYEQYF.

This clonotype is termed medium-sized (0.01 to 0.1%). The CDR3 DNA is TGTGCCAGCAAAATCAGCGGGGGGGCGGGGGAGACCCAGTACTTC. This translates into CASKISGGAGETQYF. The gene calls are TRBV12-3 or TRBV12-4 and TRBJ2-5, with 10 positions matching TRBD2. The CDR3 runs to 15 residues. Trimming took 7 bases from V and 5 from J; bases not matched to a gene: 10.

The chain carries TRBV7-3 and TRBJ2-1; no firm D call. The CDR3 is 14 amino acids. Deletions cut 4 bases from V and 5 bases from J, with 12 bases between. In germline, CDR1 is SGHTA, CDR2 FQGTGA. The CDR3 sequence is CASSSGRNHNEQFF. CDR3 coding DNA: TGTGCCAGCAGCTCCGGACGGAACCACAATGAGCAGTTCTTC. Variable domain in full (rest from reference TRBV7-3 and TRBJ2-1): GAGVSQTPSNKVTEKGKYVELRCDPISGHTALYWYRQSLGQGPEFLIYFQGTGAADDSGLPNDRFFAVRPEGSVSTLKIQRTERGDSAVYLCASSSGRNHNEQFFGPGTRLTVL.

The chain recombines TRBV6-1 with TRBJ1-4, with D possibly TRBD1 on 6 matching bases. V was pared by 1 base and J by 8 bases, with 14 bases between. The CDR3 spans 15 residues. Germline CDR1 MNHNS, CDR2 SASEGT. CDR3 in amino acids: CASSEELGGGEKLFF. The CDR3 DNA follows: TGTGCCAGCAGTGAAGAGCTGGGGGGCGGCGAAAAACTGTTTTTT.

The chain carries TRBV10-3 and TRBJ1-3; D call uncertain. The CDR3 loop spans 13 amino acids. Trimming shortened V by 8 bases and J by 8 bases, and 16 bases separated the two germline ends. Germline V lookup: CDR1 ENHRY, CDR2 SYGVKD. This CDR3 is CAISARVEDTIYF. The CDR3 bases are TGTGCCATCTCGGCGAGGGTGGAGGACACCATATATTTT.

This clonotype is judged medium-sized. The J gene is TRBJ1-4, the V gene TRBV5-1, with D unclear. Germline loops: CDR1 SGHRS, CDR2 YFSETQ. Trimming took 5 bases from V and 8 from J, leaving 22 bases between them. The CDR3 spans 16 residues. CDR3 loop: CASSHGGGEGKEKLFF. CDR3 DNA: TGCGCCAGCAGTCACGGAGGTGGGGAGGGTAAAGAAAAACTGTTTTTT.

By proportion, this clonotype is large. This chain connects TRBV20-1 to TRBJ2-7, with TRBD2 matching over 11 bases. From germline, CDR1 is DFQATT and CDR2 SNEGSKA (reference sequence). This CDR3 comprises 11 residues. Losses at the gene ends were 8 bases for V and 5 bases for J; bases not matched to a gene: 2. CDR3 coding DNA: TGCAGTTTAGCGGGAGGGGACGAGCAGTACTTC. Translating gives CSLAGGDEQYF.

This clonotype is deemed medium-sized. The V call is TRBV30, the J call TRBJ1-2; D not resolved. Trimming removed 0 bases at V and 2 bases at J, with 7 bases between. This CDR3 comprises 13 residues. Germline lookup yields CDR1 GTSNPN and CDR2 SVGIG (reference sequence). CDR3 protein: CAWSVAVNYGYTF. For the CDR3, the DNA is TGTGCCTGGAGTGTTGCAGTAAACTATGGCTACACCTTC.

This clonotype is labeled as large. The V and J genes are TRBV7-2 and TRBJ2-6, with D hard to call. Germline V gene sequence: CDR1 SGHTA, CDR2 FQGNSA. Trimming took off 5 bases at V and 0 bases at J, with 5 bases between the two ends. This CDR3 has 14 amino acids. The CDR3 sequence is CASSSRSGANVLTF. In DNA form, the CDR3 reads TGTGCCAGCAGCAGCCGCTCTGGGGCCAACGTCCTGACTTTC.

By frequency in the sample, this clonotype is large. CDR3 in amino acids: CASSGPLSYNEQFF. CDR3 nucleotides: TGTGCCAGCAGCGGGCCGCTCTCCTACAATGAGCAGTTCTTC. The chain joins TRBV28 to TRBJ2-1, with unresolved D. Trimming shortened V by 6 bases and J by 0 bases, and 9 bases separated the two germline ends. Germline V gene data show CDR1 as MDHEN and CDR2 as SYDVKM. The CDR3 is 14 amino acids.

This clonotype is deemed hyperexpanded. The chain employs TRBV5-1 and TRBJ2-3, with TRBD1 as a possible D gene (6 bases). Germline CDR1 and CDR2: SGHRS and YFSETQ. The CDR3 loop spans 13 amino acids. The V and J ends lost 4 bases and 1 base respectively, with 7 bases between them. The CDR3 region is CASSNRGTDTQYF. The CDR3 DNA is TGCGCCAGCAGCAACAGGGGCACAGATACGCAGTATTTT.

This clonotype is judged large. V is TRBV5-1 and J is TRBJ1-1, with D tentatively TRBD1 (5 bases). The V gene lost 2 bases and the J gene lost 5 bases, with 10 bases spanning the gap. The length of the CDR3 is 13 residues. The V gene's germline CDR1 is SGHRS and CDR2 YFSETQ. This CDR3 is CASSLIAGTEAFF. CDR3 bases: TGCGCCAGCAGCTTAATTGCAGGGACTGAAGCTTTCTTT.

This clonotype qualifies as large. This rearrangement joins TRBV5-6 to TRBJ2-3; a weak D match, TRBD2 (5 bases). CDR1 SGHDT and CDR2 YYEEEE come from the germline V gene. Trimming shortened V by 4 bases and J by 8 bases, and 11 bases separated the two germline ends. CDR3 length: 12 residues. CDR3 sequence (DNA): TGTGCCAGCAGCCCCCGAGGGATTACGCAGTATTTT. This translates into CASSPRGITQYF.

This clonotype is a singleton in its sample. This may come from a read error, since a much larger clone is one base off. The chain links TRBV12-5 to TRBJ1-3; no clear D. V lost 0 bases and J 0 bases, leaving 3 bases between the germline ends. The CDR3 covers 14 residues. Germline CDR1 reads LGHNT; CDR2 reads FRNRAP. CDR3 protein: CASGLVNSGNTIYF. Here the CDR3 DNA reads TGTGCTAGTGGTTTGGTAAACTCTGGAAACACCATATATTTT.

This clonotype is labeled as large (0.1 to 1%). The V gene is TRBV20-1, the J gene TRBJ2-7, with 9 bases fitting TRBD1. Losses at the gene ends were 0 bases for V and 3 bases for J; bases not matched to a gene: 12. The CDR3 loop spans 17 amino acids. CDR1 and CDR2 from the germline V gene are DFQATT and SNEGSKA (reference sequence). CDR3 coding DNA: TGCAGTGCTAGAGATTCAAAAATCCGACAGGGGGTCTACGAGCAGTACTTC. Protein product: CSARDSKIRQGVYEQYF.

This clonotype is labeled large (0.1 to 1%). This chain links TRBV24-1 with TRBJ2-3, with TRBD1 matching over 8 bases. This CDR3 contains 15 residues. J lost 5 bases, V lost 5 bases, and 8 bases had no gene match. Germline CDR1 reads KGHDR; CDR2 reads SFDVKD. In DNA, the CDR3 is TGTGCCACCAGTGCACAGGGGGGATTGAGAGATACGCAGTATTTT. This sequence encodes CATSAQGGLRDTQYF.

This clonotype is medium-sized within its sample. The CDR3 is CASSPGLAGGEQFF. The DNA for the CDR3 is TGTGCCAGCAGCCCTGGACTAGCGGGGGGTGAGCAGTTCTTC. J is TRBJ2-1 and V is TRBV7-9; 14 positions agree with TRBD2. CDR3 length: 14 residues. Trimming took 5 bases from V and 9 from J; bases not matched to a gene: 3. CDR1 is SEHNR and CDR2 is FQNEAQ in the germline V gene (reference sequence).

By frequency in the sample, this clonotype is large (0.1 to 1%). The V and J genes are TRBV6-5 and TRBJ2-7, with 8 bases aligning to TRBD1. V lost 7 bases to trimming and J lost 3 bases; unmatched junction nucleotides: 8. The CDR3 loop spans 14 amino acids. CDR1 is MNHEY, CDR2 SVGAGI, per germline. The CDR3 region has the DNA TGTGCCAGCAAAAAGGACAGGGAGTTCTACGAGCAGTACTTC. Encoded protein: CASKKDREFYEQYF.

Relative to its sample, this clonotype is medium-sized. The V gene is TRBV7-3, the J gene TRBJ2-1; 8 bases are a match to TRBD1. Trimming at V came to 5 bases and at J to 9 bases, leaving 12 bases not matched to a gene. The CDR3 loop spans 15 amino acids. Germline V gene sequence: CDR1 SGHTA, CDR2 FQGTGA. The CDR3 sequence: CASSPSLGTGIEQFF. In DNA, the CDR3 is TGTGCCAGCAGCCCTAGCTTGGGGACAGGTATTGAGCAGTTCTTC.

This clonotype was found a few times. The chain couples TRBV7-8 to TRBJ1-5; D uncertain. The CDR3 is 16 amino acids. Trimming took off 1 base at V and 0 bases at J, with 10 bases between the two ends. Per the germline V gene, CDR1 is SGHVS and CDR2 is FQNEAQ. CDR3 region: CASSLDTEYSNQPQHF. CDR3 in DNA: TGTGCCAGCAGCTTAGATACGGAGTATAGCAATCAGCCCCAGCATTTT.

This clonotype counts as hyperexpanded. The chain is built from TRBV7-2 and TRBJ1-3; D gene ambiguous. In germline, CDR1 is SGHTA, CDR2 FQGNSA. This CDR3 has 15 amino acids. Trimming took off 1 base at V and 0 bases at J, with 7 bases between the two ends. The CDR3 reads CASSLDRFSGNTIYF. In DNA form, the CDR3 reads TGTGCCAGCAGCTTAGACCGCTTCTCTGGAAACACCATATATTTT.

This clonotype is labeled large (0.1 to 1%). The chain couples TRBV7-2 to TRBJ2-2, with D possibly TRBD2 on 6 matching bases. The ends were cut back, 6 bases at V and 0 bases at J, with 17 bases in the middle. The CDR3 runs to 17 residues. Germline V CDR1 and CDR2: SGHTA, FQGNSA. The CDR3 reads CASSSHGGPANTGELFF. CDR3 DNA sequence: TGTGCCAGCAGTTCCCACGGGGGACCCGCGAACACCGGGGAGCTGTTTTTT.

This clonotype counts as medium-sized. The J gene is TRBJ1-1, the V gene TRBV7-9; 7 bases match TRBD1. The V and J ends lost 4 bases and 4 bases, in that order; junction bases with no gene match: 3. CDR1 and CDR2 (germline): SEHNR, FQNEAQ (reference sequence). The CDR3 is 13 amino acids. CDR3 in DNA: TGTGCCAGCAGCTCCCGACAGGGCACTGAAGCTTTCTTT. Its protein product is CASSSRQGTEAFF.

In this sample, this clonotype is large. The chain uses TRBV6-5 and TRBJ2-7, with D tentatively TRBD2 (6 bases). V gave up 6 bases and J gave up 2 bases, with 17 bases separating them. Germline CDR1 MNHEY, CDR2 SVGAGI. This CDR3 is 15 amino acids long. CDR3 protein: CASSPQTRSAYEQYF. The CDR3 DNA sequence: TGTGCCAGCAGCCCCCAGACTAGGAGCGCCTACGAGCAGTACTTC.

Note on this clonotype: Just one base apart from a much larger clone, this may be a read error. The V gene is TRBV3-1, the J gene TRBJ2-2; tentative D call: TRBD1 (6 bases). V lost 1 base to trimming and J lost 6 bases, with 9 bases between them. The CDR3 consists of 14 residues. Germline V CDR1 and CDR2: LGHDT, YNNKEL (reference sequence). This CDR3 reads CASSQVDRAGELFF. Written as DNA, the CDR3 is TGTGCCAGCAGCCAAGTGGACAGAGCCGGGGAGCTGTTTTTT.

In this sample, this clonotype is medium-sized. CDR3 loop: CSAVPGPYGGEKLFF. CDR3 in DNA: TGCAGTGCTGTGCCGGGTCCCTATGGGGGTGAAAAACTGTTTTTT. J is TRBJ1-4 and V is TRBV20-1; weak D call: TRBD1 (5 bases). Trimming cost V 5 bases and J 7 bases, with 20 bases left between them. The length of the CDR3 is 15 residues. Per the germline V gene, CDR1 is DFQATT and CDR2 is SNEGSKA (reference sequence).

The V call is TRBV2, the J call TRBJ2-7, with D unresolved. Trimming took 3 bases from V and 0 from J, leaving 15 bases between them. The CDR3 spans 16 residues. Germline V gives CDR1 SNHLY, CDR2 FYNNEI. The CDR3 DNA is TGTGCCAGCAGTGAGGACGGAGCCCCTTACTCCTACGAGCAGTACTTC. It codes for CASSEDGAPYSYEQYF.

This clonotype turned up a few times. This may arise from a read error, as a much more abundant clone is one base away. V gene TRBV11-1 combines with J gene TRBJ2-5; D unclear. Trimming removed 4 bases from V and 5 bases from J, with 14 bases in between. Germline values: CDR1 SGHAT, CDR2 FQDESV (reference sequence). This CDR3 is built from 14 residues. The CDR3 region has the DNA TGTGCCAGCAGCTCGGAATCTCCAAGGGAGACCCAGTACTTC. Translation gives CASSSESPRETQYF.

By proportion, this clonotype is large. This rearrangement joins TRBV10-1 to TRBJ2-2; 8 positions agree with TRBD2. Unmatched junction bases numbered 5, after V lost 8 bases and J lost 0 bases. This CDR3 has 15 amino acids. CDR1 is WNHNN and CDR2 is SYGVQD in the germline V gene (reference sequence). For the CDR3, the DNA is TGCGCCAGCCGGGCGGGGGGCCCGAACACCGGGGAGCTGTTTTTT. Translated: CASRAGGPNTGELFF.

This clonotype was found many times. The gene calls are TRBV30 and TRBJ2-1, with 10 bases lining up with TRBD2. The CDR3 contains 15 residues. Germline-derived CDR1 and CDR2 are GTSNPN and SVGIG (reference sequence). Trimming at V came to 3 bases and at J to 6 bases, leaving 8 bases not matched to a gene. The CDR3 protein is CAWSLGAGGGNEQFF. CDR3 bases: TGTGCCTGGAGCTTAGGAGCGGGGGGGGGCAATGAGCAGTTCTTC.